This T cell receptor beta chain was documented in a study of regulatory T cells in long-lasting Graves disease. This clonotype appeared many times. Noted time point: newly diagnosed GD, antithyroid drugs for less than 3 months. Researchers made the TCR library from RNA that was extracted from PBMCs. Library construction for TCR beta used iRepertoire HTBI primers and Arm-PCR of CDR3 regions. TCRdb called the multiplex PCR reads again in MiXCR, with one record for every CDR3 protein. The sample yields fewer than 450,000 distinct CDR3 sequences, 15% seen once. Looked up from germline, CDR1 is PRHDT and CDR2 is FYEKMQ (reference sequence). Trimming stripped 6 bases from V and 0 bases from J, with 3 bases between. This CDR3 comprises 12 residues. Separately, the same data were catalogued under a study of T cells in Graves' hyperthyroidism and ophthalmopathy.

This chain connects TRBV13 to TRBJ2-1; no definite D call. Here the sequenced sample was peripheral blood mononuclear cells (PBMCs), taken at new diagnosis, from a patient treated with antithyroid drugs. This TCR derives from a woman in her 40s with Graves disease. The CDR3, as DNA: TGTGCCAGCAGTCACTCCTACAATGAGCAGTTCTTC. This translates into CASSHSYNEQFF.